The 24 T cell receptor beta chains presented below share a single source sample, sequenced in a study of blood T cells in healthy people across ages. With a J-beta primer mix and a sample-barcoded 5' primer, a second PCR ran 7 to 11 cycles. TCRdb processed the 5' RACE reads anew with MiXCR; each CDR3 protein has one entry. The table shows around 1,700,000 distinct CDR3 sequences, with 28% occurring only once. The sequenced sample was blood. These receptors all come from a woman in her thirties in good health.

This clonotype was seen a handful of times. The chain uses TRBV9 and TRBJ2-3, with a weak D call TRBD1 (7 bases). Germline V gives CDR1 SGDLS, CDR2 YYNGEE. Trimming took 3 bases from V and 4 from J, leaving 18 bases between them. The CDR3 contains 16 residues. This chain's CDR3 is CASSAGDSLSADTQYF. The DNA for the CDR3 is TGTGCCAGCAGCGCGGGGGACAGTCTATCGGCAGATACGCAGTATTTT.

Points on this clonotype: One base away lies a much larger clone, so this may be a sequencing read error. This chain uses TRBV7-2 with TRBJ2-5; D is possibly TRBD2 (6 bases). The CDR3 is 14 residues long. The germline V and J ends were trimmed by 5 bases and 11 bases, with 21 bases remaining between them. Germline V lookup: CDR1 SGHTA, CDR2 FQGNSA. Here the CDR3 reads CASSAQNSGSEQYF. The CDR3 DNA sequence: TGTGCCAGCAGCGCCCAAAACAGCGGGTCGGAGCAGTACTTC.

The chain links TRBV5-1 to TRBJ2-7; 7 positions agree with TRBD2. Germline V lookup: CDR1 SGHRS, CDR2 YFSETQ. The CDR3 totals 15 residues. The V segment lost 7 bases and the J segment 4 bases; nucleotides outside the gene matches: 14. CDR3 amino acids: CASRTEQAGPYEQYF. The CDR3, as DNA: TGCGCCAGCCGAACGGAACAAGCGGGGCCTTACGAGCAGTACTTC.

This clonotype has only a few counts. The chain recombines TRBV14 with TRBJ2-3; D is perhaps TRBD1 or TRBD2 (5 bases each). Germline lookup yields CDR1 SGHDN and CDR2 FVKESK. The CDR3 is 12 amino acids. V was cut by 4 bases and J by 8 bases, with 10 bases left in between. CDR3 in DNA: TGTGCCAGCAGCCGAAGTGGGGGTACGCAGTATTTT. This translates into CASSRSGGTQYF.

CDR3 region: CSASGQGAQGNTEAFF. In DNA, the CDR3 is TGCAGTGCTTCCGGACAGGGGGCGCAAGGGAACACTGAAGCTTTCTTT. J is TRBJ1-1 and V is TRBV20-1; 11 nucleotides align to TRBD1. The CDR3 contains 16 residues. Trimming cost V 5 bases and J 1 base; bases outside gene matches: 9. Germline assignment: CDR1 DFQATT and CDR2 SNEGSKA (reference sequence).

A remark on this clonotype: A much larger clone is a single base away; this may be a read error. CDR3 residues: CSAREARTNNEQYF. In DNA form, the CDR3 reads TGCAGTGCTAGAGAGGCTAGGACCAACAATGAGCAGTACTTC. J is TRBJ2-7 and V is TRBV20-1; unclear D gene. Between the trimmed V and J ends, which lost 0 bases and 7 bases, there was a span of 16 bases. Germline values: CDR1 DFQATT, CDR2 SNEGSKA (reference sequence). The CDR3 sequence is 14 residues long.

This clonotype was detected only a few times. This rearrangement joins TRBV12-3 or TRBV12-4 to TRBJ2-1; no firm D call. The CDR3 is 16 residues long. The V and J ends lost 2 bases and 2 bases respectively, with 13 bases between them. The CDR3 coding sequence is TGTGCCAGCAGTTTATCCACATCAGTCCCCTACAATGAGCAGTTCTTC. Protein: CASSLSTSVPYNEQFF.

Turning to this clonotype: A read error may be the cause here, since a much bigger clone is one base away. The CDR3 sequence is CASRFAETQYF. The CDR3 nucleotides read TGTGCCAGCAGGTTTGCGGAGACCCAGTACTTC. The chain joins TRBV12-3 or TRBV12-4 to TRBJ2-5; D is unclear. This CDR3 is 11 amino acids long. Trimming shortened V by 6 bases and J by 5 bases, and 7 bases separated the two germline ends.

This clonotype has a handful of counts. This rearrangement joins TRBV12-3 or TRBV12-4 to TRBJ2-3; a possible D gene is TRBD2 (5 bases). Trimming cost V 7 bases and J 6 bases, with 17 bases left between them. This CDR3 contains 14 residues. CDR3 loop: CASINWPSGDTQYF. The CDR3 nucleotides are TGTGCCAGCATCAATTGGCCCTCGGGGGATACGCAGTATTTT.

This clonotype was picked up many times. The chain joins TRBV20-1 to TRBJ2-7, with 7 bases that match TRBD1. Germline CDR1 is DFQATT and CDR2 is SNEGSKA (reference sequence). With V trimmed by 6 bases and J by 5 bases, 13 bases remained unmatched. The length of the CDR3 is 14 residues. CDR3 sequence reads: CSARRDSAKDEQYF. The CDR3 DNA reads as TGCAGTGCAAGACGGGACAGCGCGAAGGACGAGCAGTACTTC.

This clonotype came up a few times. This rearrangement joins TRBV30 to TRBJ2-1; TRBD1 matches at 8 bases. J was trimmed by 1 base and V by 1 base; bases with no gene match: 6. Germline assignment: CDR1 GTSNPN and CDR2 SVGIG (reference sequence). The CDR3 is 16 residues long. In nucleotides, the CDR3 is TGTGCCTGGAGTGGTCCTACAGGGGGATCCTACAATGAGCAGTTCTTC. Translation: CAWSGPTGGSYNEQFF.

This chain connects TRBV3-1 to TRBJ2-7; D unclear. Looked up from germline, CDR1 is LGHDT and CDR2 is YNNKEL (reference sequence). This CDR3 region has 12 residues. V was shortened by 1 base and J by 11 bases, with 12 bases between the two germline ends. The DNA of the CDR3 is TGTGCCAGCAGCCAAGGTATGGGCCGAGAGTACTTC. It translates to CASSQGMGREYF.

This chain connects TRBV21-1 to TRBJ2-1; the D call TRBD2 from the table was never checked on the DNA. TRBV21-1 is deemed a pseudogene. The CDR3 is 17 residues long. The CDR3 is CASSKPPWREVTDEQFF. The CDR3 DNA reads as TGTGCCAGCAGCAAACCTCCTTGGCGGGAGGTGACCGATGAGCAGTTCTTC.

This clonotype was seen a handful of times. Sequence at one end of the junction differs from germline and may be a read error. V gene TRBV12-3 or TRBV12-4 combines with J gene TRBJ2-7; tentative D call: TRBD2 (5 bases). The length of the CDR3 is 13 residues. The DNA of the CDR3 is TGTGCCGGCAGTCCGGGAAGTTCGGGCGAGCAGTACTTC. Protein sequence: CAGSPGSSGEQYF.

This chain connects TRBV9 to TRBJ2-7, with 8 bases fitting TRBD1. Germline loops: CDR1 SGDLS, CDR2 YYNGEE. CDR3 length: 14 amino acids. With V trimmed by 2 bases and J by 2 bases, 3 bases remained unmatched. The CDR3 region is CASSVQGAAYEQYF. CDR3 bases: TGTGCCAGCAGCGTCCAGGGGGCTGCCTACGAGCAGTACTTC.

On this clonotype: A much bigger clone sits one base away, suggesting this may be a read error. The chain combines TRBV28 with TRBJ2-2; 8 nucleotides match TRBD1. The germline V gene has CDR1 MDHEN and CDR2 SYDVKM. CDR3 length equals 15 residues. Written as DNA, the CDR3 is TGTGCCAGCAGAACGACAGGGGCAAACACCGGGGAGCCGTTTTTT. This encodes CASRTTGANTGEPFF.

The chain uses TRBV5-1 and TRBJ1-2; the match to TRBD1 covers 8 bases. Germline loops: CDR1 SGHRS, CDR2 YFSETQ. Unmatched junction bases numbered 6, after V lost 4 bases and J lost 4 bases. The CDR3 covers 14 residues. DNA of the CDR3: TGCGCCAGCAGCCCGGACAGGGAAATCTATGGCTACACCTTC. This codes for CASSPDREIYGYTF.

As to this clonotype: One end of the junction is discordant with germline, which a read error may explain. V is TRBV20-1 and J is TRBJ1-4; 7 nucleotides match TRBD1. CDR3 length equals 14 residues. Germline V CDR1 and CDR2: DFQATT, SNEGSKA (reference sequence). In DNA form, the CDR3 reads TGCAGTTCTAGACAGGGATCAACTAATGAAAAACTGTTTTTT. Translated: CSSRQGSTNEKLFF.

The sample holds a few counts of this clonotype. CDR3 in amino acids: CASSFRGGGVTGGYTF. The CDR3 nucleotides read TGTGCCAGCAGCTTCCGAGGGGGGGGCGTCACAGGCGGCTACACCTTC. This sequence joins TRBV7-9 and TRBJ1-2, with a possible D match to TRBD1 (6 bases). CDR1 is SEHNR and CDR2 is FQNEAQ in the germline V gene (reference sequence). The V gene lost 3 bases and the J gene lost 8 bases, with 22 bases spanning the gap. The CDR3 length is 16 residues.

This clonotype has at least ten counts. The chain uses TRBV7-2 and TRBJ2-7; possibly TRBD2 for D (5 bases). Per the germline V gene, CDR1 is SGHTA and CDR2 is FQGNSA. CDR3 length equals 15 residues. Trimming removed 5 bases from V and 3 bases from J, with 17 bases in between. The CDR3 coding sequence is TGTGCCAGCAGCCCTAGCTGGGCCGCGGGCTACGAGCAGTACTTC. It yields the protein CASSPSWAAGYEQYF.

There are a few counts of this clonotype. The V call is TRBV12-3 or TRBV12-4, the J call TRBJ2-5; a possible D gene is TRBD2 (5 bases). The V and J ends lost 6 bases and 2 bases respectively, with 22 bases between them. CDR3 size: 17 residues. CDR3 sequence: CASSLGTPSGGQETQYF. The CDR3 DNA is TGTGCCAGCAGCCTAGGCACCCCAAGCGGCGGGCAAGAGACCCAGTACTTC.

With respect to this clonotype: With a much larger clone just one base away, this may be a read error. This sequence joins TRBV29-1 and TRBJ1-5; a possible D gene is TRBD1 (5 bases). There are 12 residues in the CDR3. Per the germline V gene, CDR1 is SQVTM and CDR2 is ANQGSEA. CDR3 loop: CGVSGNNQPQHF. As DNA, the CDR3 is TGCGGCGTTTCAGGGAACAATCAGCCCCAGCATTTT.

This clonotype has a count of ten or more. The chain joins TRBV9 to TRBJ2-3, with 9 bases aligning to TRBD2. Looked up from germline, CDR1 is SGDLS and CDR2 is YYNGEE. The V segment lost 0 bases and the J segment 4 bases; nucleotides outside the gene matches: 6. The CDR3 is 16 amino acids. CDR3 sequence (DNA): TGTGCCAGCAGCGTAGGCGGCGGGGGGGCCTCAGATACGCAGTATTTT. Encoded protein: CASSVGGGGASDTQYF.

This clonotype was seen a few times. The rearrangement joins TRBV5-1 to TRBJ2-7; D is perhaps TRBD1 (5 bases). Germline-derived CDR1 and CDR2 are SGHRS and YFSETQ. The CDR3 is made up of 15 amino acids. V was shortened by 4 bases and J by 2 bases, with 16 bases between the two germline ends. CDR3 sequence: CASSPYQTETYEQYF. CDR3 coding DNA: TGCGCCAGCAGCCCATACCAGACAGAAACCTACGAGCAGTACTTC. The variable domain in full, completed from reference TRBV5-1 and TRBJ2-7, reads KAGVTQTPRYLIKTRGQQVTLSCSPISGHRSVSWYQQTPGQGLQFLFEYFSETQRNKGNFPGRFSGRQFSNSRSEMNVSTLELGDSALYLCASSPYQTETYEQYFGPGTRLTVT.